The 14 T cell receptor beta chains listed next were all sequenced from one sample in a study of T cells in Graves' hyperthyroidism and ophthalmopathy. Template material for amplifying TCR beta CDR3 regions consisted of RNA transcripts. A set of HTBI primers served as the primers for a first-round RT-PCR of the TCR CDR3. TCRdb itself ran the multiplex PCR reads through MiXCR, one entry per CDR3 protein. The sample has 480,000 or so distinct CDR3 sequences; 35% to 50% are singletons. The material sequenced was peripheral blood or thyroid tissue (not recorded which). The receptors were gathered from an adult woman with Graves' disease, either hyperthyroidism or ophthalmopathy (not recorded which).

The chain couples TRBV4-1 to TRBJ2-5, with D perhaps assigned TRBD1 or TRBD2 (5 bases each). The V end lost 3 bases, the J end lost 2 bases, and 13 bases lay between the germline ends. CDR3 length equals 15 residues. The germline V gene encodes CDR1 MGHRA and CDR2 YSYEKL. CDR3 in amino acids: CASSHPGRDQETQYF. In DNA form, the CDR3 reads TGCGCCAGCAGCCATCCAGGGAGAGATCAAGAGACCCAGTACTTC.

The V call is TRBV20-1, the J call TRBJ1-2; a possible D gene is TRBD1 (5 bases). The length of the CDR3 is 16 residues. Germline CDR1 DFQATT, CDR2 SNEGSKA (reference sequence). The V gene lost 2 bases and the J gene lost 6 bases, with 22 bases spanning the gap. The CDR3 DNA follows: TGCAGTGCTAGAACCGTTGGGACTAGCGGGGACGATGGCTACACCTTC. The encoded protein is CSARTVGTSGDDGYTF.

The table lists this clonotype with many counts. V is TRBV7-2 and J is TRBJ1-2; D call uncertain. The V gene's germline CDR1 is SGHTA and CDR2 FQGNSA. With 5 bases removed from V and 3 bases from J, the gap between germline ends came to 19 bases. CDR3 size: 16 residues. This chain's CDR3 is CASSPLVGILDYGYTF. CDR3 bases: TGTGCCAGCAGCCCCCTCGTCGGGATCCTGGACTATGGCTACACCTTC.

A remark on this clonotype: This may arise from a read error, as a much more abundant clone is one base away. This rearrangement joins TRBV6-9 to TRBJ2-5, with 7 bases aligning to TRBD2. From germline, CDR1 is MNHGY and CDR2 SVAAGI. The J segment lost 4 bases and the V segment lost 5 bases, leaving 7 bases of the junction unmatched. The CDR3 is 14 residues long. The CDR3: CASSALAVRETQYF. Here the CDR3 DNA reads TGTGCCAGCAGTGCCCTAGCGGTACGAGAGACCCAGTACTTC.

The chain has TRBV2 and TRBJ2-5; no clear D. V was trimmed by 7 bases and J by 5 bases, leaving 11 bases between them. Germline CDR1 SNHLY, CDR2 FYNNEI. This CDR3 is built from 12 residues. CDR3: CASINNGETQYF. The CDR3 nucleotides read TGTGCCAGCATTAACAACGGGGAGACCCAGTACTTC.

Points on this clonotype: Just one base apart from a much larger clone, this may be a read error. CDR3 DNA sequence: TGTGCCAGCAGCCAAGATTCGGGACTCCCTTCCTACGAGCGGTACTTC. Protein sequence: CASSQDSGLPSYERYF. The chain couples TRBV14 to TRBJ2-7, with D possibly TRBD2 on 6 matching bases. The CDR3 is 16 residues long. CDR1 and CDR2 (germline): SGHDN, FVKESK.

At least ten counts were recorded for this clonotype. The chain employs TRBV20-1 and TRBJ2-7, with D perhaps being TRBD1 or TRBD2 (5 bases each). The CDR3 consists of 14 residues. Germline CDR1 is DFQATT and CDR2 is SNEGSKA (reference sequence). Trimming took off 6 bases at V and 7 bases at J, with 22 bases between the two ends. The CDR3 sequence is CSASGTESPGEQYF. The CDR3 DNA reads TGCAGTGCCTCCGGGACGGAGTCTCCTGGAGAGCAGTACTTC.

This clonotype was found many times. The chain recombines TRBV27 with TRBJ1-2, with 7 bases aligning to TRBD1. J gave up 4 bases and V 0 bases, and 5 bases lay outside the gene matches. The CDR3 loop spans 15 amino acids. Germline assignment: CDR1 MNHEY and CDR2 SMNVEV (reference sequence). In DNA form, the CDR3 reads TGTGCCAGCAGTTTATCGAGGGGACAGCCCTATGGCTACACCTTC. It encodes CASSLSRGQPYGYTF.

This sequence joins TRBV29-1 and TRBJ1-1, with 9 bases fitting TRBD1. The CDR3 contains 18 residues. The ends lost 0 bases at V and 5 bases at J; junction bases unmatched: 16. CDR1 SQVTM and CDR2 ANQGSEA come from the germline V gene. The DNA of the CDR3 is TGCAGCGTTGAAGATCTGGGACAGGGCATATTCAGGGGAACTGAAGCTTTCTTT. Encoded protein: CSVEDLGQGIFRGTEAFF.

This clonotype was observed a few times. The V gene is TRBV15, the J gene TRBJ1-2; the D gene is possibly TRBD1 (6 bases). V was cut by 5 bases and J by 4 bases, with 17 bases left in between. In germline, CDR1 is LNHNV, CDR2 YYDKDF (reference sequence). The CDR3 covers 15 residues. The CDR3 nucleotides are TGTGCCACCAGCGTAAGCCGGGACAACATCTATGGCTACACCTTC. Amino acid sequence: CATSVSRDNIYGYTF.

The CDR3 region has the DNA TGTGCCAGCATATCGAAGGGACAGGGCCTATATGGCTACACCTTC. Amino acid sequence: CASISKGQGLYGYTF. The chain joins TRBV7-9 to TRBJ1-2, with 9 bases matching TRBD1. Germline-derived CDR1 and CDR2 are SEHNR and FQNEAQ (reference sequence). This CDR3 is built from 15 residues. V was clipped by 7 bases and J by 5 bases; unmatched bases: 11. The full variable domain, completed using reference TRBV7-9 and TRBJ1-2, is DTGVSQNPRHKITKRGQNVTFRCDPISEHNRLYWYRQTLGQGPEFLTYFQNEAQLEKSRLLSDRFSAERPKGSFSTLEIQRTEQGDSAMYLCASISKGQGLYGYTFGSGTRLTVV.

This sequence joins TRBV29-1 and TRBJ2-5, with 8 bases fitting TRBD1. From germline, CDR1 is SQVTM and CDR2 ANQGSEA. With V trimmed by 7 bases and J by 0 bases, 4 bases remained unmatched. This CDR3 region has 13 residues. CDR3 region: CSGTGGYQETQYF. The CDR3 nucleotides read TGCAGCGGAACAGGGGGATACCAAGAGACCCAGTACTTC.

J is TRBJ1-6 and V is TRBV28; D is unresolved. The length of the CDR3 is 18 residues. The germline V and J ends were trimmed by 2 bases and 10 bases, with 24 bases remaining between them. CDR1 MDHEN and CDR2 SYDVKM come from the germline V gene. CDR3 region: CASSLRFSGVRFRSPLHF. The CDR3 bases are TGTGCCAGCAGTTTACGCTTTTCAGGCGTCCGCTTTCGGTCACCCCTCCACTTT.

The chain uses TRBV4-3 and TRBJ2-7, with 7 bases lining up with TRBD2. This CDR3 comprises 16 residues. The ends lost 4 bases at V and 0 bases at J; junction bases unmatched: 9. Per the germline V gene, CDR1 is LGHNA and CDR2 is YSLEER. CDR3 DNA sequence: TGCGCCAGCAGCCCCCGATTGCGGGAGCACTCCTACGAGCAGTACTTC. It encodes CASSPRLREHSYEQYF.